These 32 T cell receptor beta chains share one sample of origin, sequenced in a study of identical twins. One entry per CDR3 protein results from TCRdb running MiXCR on the 5' RACE reads. This sample has some 1,600,000 distinct CDR3 sequences, with around a third found just once. Sequenced sample: cord blood. These receptors all come from a newborn girl in good health.

This clonotype was detected only once. The V gene is TRBV27, the J gene TRBJ2-1; 7 bases line up with TRBD1. With V trimmed by 6 bases and J by 2 bases, 10 bases remained unmatched. This CDR3 comprises 16 residues. Germline assignment: CDR1 MNHEY and CDR2 SMNVEV (reference sequence). The CDR3 protein is CASSSVKGAAYNEQFF. Here the CDR3 DNA reads TGTGCCAGCAGCAGCGTGAAGGGGGCTGCCTACAATGAGCAGTTCTTC.

This clonotype occurred a few times. The chain combines TRBV25-1 with TRBJ1-6; D is unclear. The germline V gene encodes CDR1 MGHDK and CDR2 SYGVNS. CDR3 length: 15 residues. V was pared by 2 bases and J by 8 bases, with 13 bases between. CDR3 bases: TGTGCCAGCAGTGAAACAACCTTCCTGGATTCACCCCTCCACTTT. Translating it yields CASSETTFLDSPLHF.

The V gene is TRBV10-3, the J gene TRBJ2-1; 12 bases are shared with TRBD2. Trimming removed 4 bases from V and 9 bases from J; junction bases left unmatched: 4. Germline V lookup: CDR1 ENHRY, CDR2 SYGVKD. This CDR3 region has 14 residues. CDR3 in DNA: TGTGCCATCAGTGCGACTAGCGGGGGTGGTGAGCAGTTCTTC. Amino acid sequence: CAISATSGGGEQFF.

V gene TRBV7-2 combines with J gene TRBJ2-3, with D unclear. The CDR3 runs 12 residues. The germline CDR1 and CDR2 sequences are SGHTA and FQGNSA. The ends were cut back, 4 bases at V and 11 bases at J, with 13 bases in the middle. CDR3 coding DNA: TGTGCCAGCAGCTACCTAGGGTTGTGGCAGTATTTT. The encoded protein is CASSYLGLWQYF.

As to this clonotype: One end of the junction is discordant with germline, which a read error may explain. This chain connects TRBV20-1 to TRBJ1-1, with D possibly TRBD1 on 6 matching bases. The CDR3 totals 13 residues. Germline loops: CDR1 DFQATT, CDR2 SNEGSKA (reference sequence). The DNA for the CDR3 is TGCAGTGCTAGAGGGGTTTGGGACACTGACGCTTTCTTT. This sequence encodes CSARGVWDTDAFF.

In this sample, this clonotype turned up many times. V and J are TRBV12-3 or TRBV12-4 and TRBJ2-3, with D unclear. The CDR3 covers 14 residues. The ends were cut back, 5 bases at V and 1 base at J, with 10 bases in the middle. CDR3 sequence: CASSHSGGTDTQYF. In nucleotides, the CDR3 is TGTGCCAGCAGTCACTCCGGTGGCACAGATACGCAGTATTTT.

This clonotype was found many times. J is TRBJ2-5 and V is TRBV6-1; 8 nucleotides match TRBD1. The CDR3 is 13 amino acids. Germline-derived CDR1 and CDR2 are MNHNS and SASEGT. J lost 4 bases, V lost 4 bases, and 2 bases had no gene match. The DNA of the CDR3 is TGTGCCAGCAGTGTCAGGGGGCGAGAGACCCAGTACTTC. Encoded protein: CASSVRGRETQYF.

J is TRBJ1-5 and V is TRBV3-1; D is undetermined. Trimming shortened V by 1 base and J by 0 bases, and 19 bases separated the two germline ends. Germline V CDR1 and CDR2: LGHDT, YNNKEL (reference sequence). The CDR3 length is 19 residues. As DNA, the CDR3 is TGTGCCAGCAGCCAAGTCAAACTTCCTAAATGGGGTAGCAATCAGCCCCAGCATTTT. Amino acids: CASSQVKLPKWGSNQPQHF.

CDR3 loop: CSVGRRSSYNEQFF. In nucleotides, the CDR3 is TGCAGCGTTGGGCGTCGGTCCTCCTACAATGAGCAGTTCTTC. The V call is TRBV29-1, the J call TRBJ2-1; no definite D call. Germline CDR1 SQVTM, CDR2 ANQGSEA. This CDR3 comprises 14 residues. Trimming took off 4 bases at V and 0 bases at J, with 10 bases between the two ends.

This clonotype was detected ten times or more. The rearrangement uses TRBV12-3 or TRBV12-4 and TRBJ1-4, with a weak D call TRBD1 (5 bases). This CDR3 is built from 15 residues. Trimming stripped 3 bases from V and 3 bases from J, with 11 bases between. The CDR3 nucleotides read TGTGCCAGCAGTTTTACGACAGTATCTAATGAAAAACTGTTTTTT. Protein: CASSFTTVSNEKLFF.

The count of this clonotype is one. The chain carries TRBV24-1 and TRBJ2-4; maybe TRBD2 (7 bases). The germline gives CDR1 KGHDR, CDR2 SFDVKD. The CDR3 totals 19 residues. V lost 0 bases to trimming and J lost 3 bases, with 20 bases between them. For the CDR3, the DNA is TGTGCCACCAGTGATTTGTACCCGGGCGGGGGCAGTGTCAAAAACATTCAGTACTTC. It yields the protein CATSDLYPGGGSVKNIQYF.

In its sample, this clonotype was seen a few times. The gene calls are TRBV20-1 and TRBJ2-1; D is perhaps TRBD1 or TRBD2 (5 bases each). V was cut by 6 bases and J by 5 bases, with 23 bases left in between. Germline loops: CDR1 DFQATT, CDR2 SNEGSKA (reference sequence). The CDR3 consists of 16 residues. CDR3 sequence reads: CSAPQDQGRWNNEQFF. As DNA, the CDR3 is TGCAGTGCCCCCCAAGATCAGGGACGGTGGAACAATGAGCAGTTCTTC.

The chain uses TRBV20-1 and TRBJ1-2; TRBD1 is a possible D gene (5 bases). CDR1 is DFQATT, CDR2 SNEGSKA, per germline (reference sequence). This CDR3 has 11 residues. The V end was cut by 5 bases, the J end by 6 bases, with 10 bases between. CDR3: CSARRDDGYTF. CDR3 in DNA: TGCAGTGCTCGCCGGGACGATGGCTACACCTTC.

This clonotype came up a few times. The V gene is TRBV5-1, the J gene TRBJ2-1, with 8 bases identical to TRBD2. The ends lost 5 bases at V and 2 bases at J; junction bases unmatched: 6. Germline V CDR1 and CDR2: SGHRS, YFSETQ. The CDR3 totals 15 residues. DNA of the CDR3: TGCGCCAGCAGGGGAGCGGGAGAGGCCTACAATGAGCAGTTCTTC. Translating it yields CASRGAGEAYNEQFF.

This clonotype occurred a few times. This sequence joins TRBV9 and TRBJ1-5; perhaps TRBD1 as D (6 bases). Germline V gives CDR1 SGDLS, CDR2 YYNGEE. V lost 3 bases to trimming and J lost 3 bases, with 10 bases between them. The CDR3 contains 14 residues. CDR3 sequence: CASSAGTNNQPQHF. CDR3 DNA sequence: TGTGCCAGCAGCGCCGGGACAAACAATCAGCCCCAGCATTTT.

The V and J genes are TRBV20-1 and TRBJ2-3, with TRBD2 matching 12 bases. The germline V gene has CDR1 DFQATT and CDR2 SNEGSKA (reference sequence). CDR3 length: 17 amino acids. Losses at the gene ends were 3 bases for V and 0 bases for J; bases not matched to a gene: 7. The CDR3 DNA follows: TGCAGTGCTAGTCGGCTAGCGGGGGGGCCTAGCACAGATACGCAGTATTTT. This encodes CSASRLAGGPSTDTQYF.

V is TRBV7-8 and J is TRBJ1-2; 7 nucleotides line up with TRBD1. Germline-derived CDR1 and CDR2 are SGHVS and FQNEAQ. The V segment lost 8 bases and the J segment 7 bases; nucleotides outside the gene matches: 7. This CDR3 has 12 amino acids. The CDR3 protein is CASQGQGGGYTF. CDR3 coding DNA: TGTGCCAGCCAAGGGCAGGGGGGTGGCTACACCTTC.

This clonotype was seen a handful of times. A much larger clone differs from this one at a single base, so this may be a read error. The V call is TRBV24-1, the J call TRBJ2-1; D remains ambiguous. V shed 1 base and J shed 5 bases, with 2 bases lying between them. This CDR3 comprises 12 residues. Germline CDR1 reads KGHDR; CDR2 reads SFDVKD. CDR3 in amino acids: CATSDLDNEQFF. The CDR3 DNA is TGTGCCACCAGTGATTTAGACAATGAGCAGTTCTTC.

The chain employs TRBV9 and TRBJ2-3; possible D gene TRBD1, 5 bases. V lost 2 bases and J lost 1, with 11 bases in between. From germline, CDR1 is SGDLS and CDR2 YYNGEE. The CDR3 has 15 amino acids. The CDR3 coding sequence is TGTGCCAGCAGCGTGTCTGGGGCCCGCACAGATACGCAGTATTTT. Translated: CASSVSGARTDTQYF.

This clonotype was picked up a small number of times. The chain uses TRBV29-1 and TRBJ2-1; TRBD2 aligns across 15 bases. The length of the CDR3 is 15 residues. With V trimmed by 3 bases and J by 6 bases, 3 bases remained unmatched. CDR1 is SQVTM and CDR2 is ANQGSEA in the germline V gene. CDR3 sequence: CSVDLGLAGGNEQFF. DNA for the CDR3: TGCAGCGTTGACTTGGGACTAGCGGGAGGCAATGAGCAGTTCTTC.

This clonotype was seen many times. This chain's CDR3 is CSARDRSANYGYTF. The CDR3 DNA reads TGCAGTGCTAGAGATCGTTCAGCTAACTATGGCTACACCTTC. The chain recombines TRBV20-1 with TRBJ1-2; D unresolved. This CDR3 comprises 14 residues. V lost 0 bases and J 0 bases, leaving 8 bases between the germline ends. CDR1 is DFQATT, CDR2 SNEGSKA, per germline (reference sequence).

The chain employs TRBV6-5 and TRBJ2-3, with D perhaps being TRBD1 or TRBD2 (5 bases each). Trimming stripped 8 bases from V and 3 bases from J, with 12 bases between. CDR1 and CDR2 (germline): MNHEY, SVGAGI. This CDR3 region has 13 residues. Here the CDR3 reads CASLERGTDTQYF. The CDR3 nucleotides are TGTGCCAGCTTGGAGAGGGGAACAGATACGCAGTATTTT.

The J gene is TRBJ2-3, the V gene TRBV10-3; D is undetermined. CDR3 length: 16 residues. The V gene lost 6 bases and the J gene lost 2 bases, with 18 bases spanning the gap. CDR1 is ENHRY, CDR2 SYGVKD, per germline. CDR3 residues: CAISRNLIVLTDTQYF. CDR3 DNA: TGTGCCATCAGCAGAAATCTTATTGTACTCACAGATACGCAGTATTTT.

A few counts support this clonotype. This chain uses TRBV7-2 with TRBJ1-1; unclear D gene. The CDR3 has 14 amino acids. CDR1 SGHTA and CDR2 FQGNSA come from the germline V gene. The V end lost 5 bases, the J end lost 1 base, and 11 bases lay between the germline ends. CDR3 loop: CASSQIRQNTEAFF. Here the CDR3 DNA reads TGTGCCAGCAGCCAGATCCGACAGAACACTGAAGCTTTCTTT.

This clonotype was seen more than once but under ten times. V and J are TRBV7-9 and TRBJ2-1, with D possibly matching TRBD1 (6 bases). The CDR3 runs 14 residues. Germline assignment: CDR1 SEHNR and CDR2 FQNEAQ (reference sequence). Deletions cut 5 bases from V and 1 base from J, with 9 bases between. The CDR3 coding sequence is TGTGCCAGCAGCCGGGACACATCCTACAATGAGCAGTTCTTC. Its translation is CASSRDTSYNEQFF.

V gene TRBV4-1 combines with J gene TRBJ2-1, with TRBD2 matching 9 bases. Per germline, CDR1 MGHRA and CDR2 YSYEKL. V was pared by 6 bases and J by 3 bases, with 6 bases of the junction left unmatched. The CDR3 has 15 amino acids. The chain's CDR3 is CASSRLSGSYNEQFF. The CDR3 region has the DNA TGCGCCAGCAGTCGACTTAGCGGGAGCTACAATGAGCAGTTCTTC.

The rearrangement uses TRBV20-1 and TRBJ2-1; 10 nucleotides match TRBD2. Germline V gene data show CDR1 as DFQATT and CDR2 as SNEGSKA (reference sequence). Trimming removed 6 bases from V and 13 bases from J; junction bases left unmatched: 18. CDR3 length equals 15 residues. CDR3 nucleotides: TGCAGTGCCCGATCATATAGCGGGGGGCGAGAGACCCAGTTCTTC. The encoded protein is CSARSYSGGRETQFF.

The rearrangement joins TRBV6-1 to TRBJ2-1, with 8 bases lining up with TRBD2. The CDR3 totals 15 residues. Germline V lookup: CDR1 MNHNS, CDR2 SASEGT. The V segment lost 8 bases and the J segment 4 bases; nucleotides outside the gene matches: 10. DNA of the CDR3: TGTGCCAGCCCTCGGGAGCGGGAGTTATACAATGAGCAGTTCTTC. The encoded protein is CASPRERELYNEQFF.

The V call is TRBV10-3, the J call TRBJ2-1; 14 positions agree with TRBD2. The closer fit of TRBJ2-7 to the DNA end suggests the J call may be wrong. CDR3 size: 16 residues. Germline V gene data show CDR1 as ENHRY and CDR2 as SYGVKD. CDR3 coding DNA: TGTGCCACTGGGACTAGCGGGAGCCTCTCCTACAATGAGCAGTACTTC. Its translation: CATGTSGSLSYNEQYF.

The chain carries TRBV20-1 and TRBJ2-3; unclear D gene. Germline-derived CDR1 and CDR2 are DFQATT and SNEGSKA (reference sequence). V was shortened by 8 bases and J by 2 bases, with 8 bases between the two germline ends. The CDR3 extends over 11 amino acids. The CDR3 reads CSIPYTDTQYF. CDR3 bases: TGCAGTATCCCGTACACAGATACGCAGTATTTT.

This clonotype was detected only a few times. The chain has TRBV6-1 and TRBJ2-1, with 16 bases fitting TRBD2. The V gene end was trimmed by 7 bases and the J gene end by 0 bases; junction bases not matched to a gene: 3. In germline, CDR1 is MNHNS, CDR2 SASEGT. The CDR3 has 17 residues. The CDR3 nucleotides read TGTGCCAGCAAGGGACTAGCGGGAGGGAGCTCCTACAATGAGCAGTTCTTC. It is translated as CASKGLAGGSSYNEQFF.

This clonotype was observed a few times. CDR3 in amino acids: CASTPRRYNEQFF. DNA of the CDR3: TGTGCCAGCACCCCTCGGAGGTACAATGAGCAGTTCTTC. The rearrangement joins TRBV28 to TRBJ2-1, with D possibly matching TRBD2 (5 bases). Looked up from germline, CDR1 is MDHEN and CDR2 is SYDVKM. V dropped 7 bases and J dropped 4 bases, with 11 bases sitting between them. The CDR3 has 13 amino acids.